This T cell receptor beta chain emerged from a study of chemoradiotherapy in HPV16-positive cancers. Study at large: Candidate HPV-specific clones and shared TCR motifs came from a couple of HPV16-positive patients. Study-wide findings and caveats: During treatment, candidate HPV-specific clones and E7-related motifs expanded in tumor. In HPV16-positive patients, HPV-responsive T-cell expansion tracked better recurrence-free survival.

Concerning this clone: Its antigen is currently unknown.

Samples were taken several times over chemoradiotherapy. V was clipped by 0 bases and J by 8 bases, with 12 bases between them. This CDR3 spans 14 amino acids. CDR1 and CDR2 from the germline V gene are SGHRS and YFSETQ. Sequencing was performed with immunoSEQ multiplex PCR; in TCRdb, only in-frame clones are kept and a portion is missing. The sample consists of tens of thousands of clones, 90% to 95% of them appearing once. The rearrangement uses TRBV5-1 and TRBJ2-1; D possibly matches TRBD1 or TRBD2 (5 bases each). The origin of this receptor is a human donor with HPV-associated anogenital cancer. The starting material was blood, obtained from a patient who underwent chemoradiotherapy. The CDR3 protein is CASSLDPGRDEQFF. CDR3 DNA sequence: TGCGCCAGCAGCTTGGACCCGGGGCGGGATGAGCAGTTCTTC.